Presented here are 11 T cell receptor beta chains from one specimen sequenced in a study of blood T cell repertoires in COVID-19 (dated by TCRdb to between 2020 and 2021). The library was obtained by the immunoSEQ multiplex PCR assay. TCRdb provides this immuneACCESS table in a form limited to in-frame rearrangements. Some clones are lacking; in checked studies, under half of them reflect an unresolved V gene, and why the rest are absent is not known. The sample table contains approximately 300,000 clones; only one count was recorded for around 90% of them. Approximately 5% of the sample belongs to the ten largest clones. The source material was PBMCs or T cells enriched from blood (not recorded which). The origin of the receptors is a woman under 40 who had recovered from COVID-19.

The DNA of the CDR3 is TGCGCCAGCAGCCAAGGGCTAGCGGGTGGGACCCAGTACTTC. It yields the protein CASSQGLAGGTQYF. J is TRBJ2-5 and V is TRBV4-1; 8 positions agree with TRBD2. Looked up from germline, CDR1 is MGHRA and CDR2 is YSYEKL. Trimming cost V 1 base and J 7 bases; bases outside gene matches: 5. This CDR3 comprises 14 residues.

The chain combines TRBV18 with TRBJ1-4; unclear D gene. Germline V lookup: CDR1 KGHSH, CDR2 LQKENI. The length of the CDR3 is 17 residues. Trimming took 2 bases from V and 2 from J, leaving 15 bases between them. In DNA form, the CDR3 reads TGTGCCAGCTCACCATCGGGAGTTACGGCTACTAATGAAAAACTGTTTTTT. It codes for CASSPSGVTATNEKLFF. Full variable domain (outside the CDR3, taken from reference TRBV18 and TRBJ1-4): NAGVMQNPRHLVRRRGQEARLRCSPMKGHSHVYWYRQLPEEGLKFMVYLQKENIIDESGMPKERFSAEFPKEGPSILRIQQVVRGDSAAYFCASSPSGVTATNEKLFFGSGTQLSVL.

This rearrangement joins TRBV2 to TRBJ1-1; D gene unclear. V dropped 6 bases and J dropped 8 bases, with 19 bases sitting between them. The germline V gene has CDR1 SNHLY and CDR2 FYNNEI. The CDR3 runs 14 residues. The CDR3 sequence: CASSPKAAYEEAFF. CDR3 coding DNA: TGTGCCAGCAGCCCCAAGGCGGCCTACGAGGAAGCTTTCTTT.

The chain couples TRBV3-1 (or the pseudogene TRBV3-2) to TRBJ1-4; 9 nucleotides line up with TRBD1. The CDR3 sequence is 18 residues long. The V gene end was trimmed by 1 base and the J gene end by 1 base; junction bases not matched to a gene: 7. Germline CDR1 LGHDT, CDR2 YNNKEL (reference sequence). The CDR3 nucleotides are TGTGCCAGCAGCCAAGCCCCGAGGACAGGGGTAACTAATGAAAAACTGTTTTTT. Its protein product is CASSQAPRTGVTNEKLFF.

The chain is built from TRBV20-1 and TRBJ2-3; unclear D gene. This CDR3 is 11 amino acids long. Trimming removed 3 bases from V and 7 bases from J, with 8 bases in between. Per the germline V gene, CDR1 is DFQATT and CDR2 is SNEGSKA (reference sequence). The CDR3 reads CSARASHTQYF. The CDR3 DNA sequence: TGCAGTGCTAGGGCCTCCCATACGCAGTATTTT.

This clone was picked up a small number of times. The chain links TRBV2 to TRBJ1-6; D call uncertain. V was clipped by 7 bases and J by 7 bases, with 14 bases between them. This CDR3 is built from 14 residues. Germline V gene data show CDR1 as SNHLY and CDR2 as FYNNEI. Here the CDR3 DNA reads TGTGCCAGCAACGCCTACGGGGAGAATTCACCCCTCCACTTT. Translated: CASNAYGENSPLHF.

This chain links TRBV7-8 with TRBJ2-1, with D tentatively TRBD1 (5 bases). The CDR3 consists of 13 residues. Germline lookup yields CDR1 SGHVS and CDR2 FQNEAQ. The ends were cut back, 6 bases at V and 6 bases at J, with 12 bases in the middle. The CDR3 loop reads CASSPGMSNEQFF. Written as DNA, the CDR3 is TGTGCCAGCAGTCCAGGGATGAGCAATGAGCAGTTCTTC.

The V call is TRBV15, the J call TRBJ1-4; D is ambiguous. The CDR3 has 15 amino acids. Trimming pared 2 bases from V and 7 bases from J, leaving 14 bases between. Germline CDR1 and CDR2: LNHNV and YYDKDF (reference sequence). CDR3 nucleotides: TGTGCCACCAGCAGACCGCCCAGCGTAGGTGAAAAACTGTTTTTT. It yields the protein CATSRPPSVGEKLFF.

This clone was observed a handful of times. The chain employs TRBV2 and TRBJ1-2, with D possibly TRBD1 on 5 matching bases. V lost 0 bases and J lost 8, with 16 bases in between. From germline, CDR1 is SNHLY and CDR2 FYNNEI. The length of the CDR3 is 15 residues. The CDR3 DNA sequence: TGTGCCAGCAGTGAAGCGCTTGCGGGACTCGGGGGCTACACCTTC. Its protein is CASSEALAGLGGYTF.

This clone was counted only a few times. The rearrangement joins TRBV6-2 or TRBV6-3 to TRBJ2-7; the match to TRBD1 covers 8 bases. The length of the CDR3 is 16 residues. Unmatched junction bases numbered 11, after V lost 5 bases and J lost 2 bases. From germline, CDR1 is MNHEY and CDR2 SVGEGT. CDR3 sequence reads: CASSTPGQEKTYEQYF. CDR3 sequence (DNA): TGTGCCAGCAGTACGCCGGGACAGGAGAAAACCTACGAGCAGTACTTC.

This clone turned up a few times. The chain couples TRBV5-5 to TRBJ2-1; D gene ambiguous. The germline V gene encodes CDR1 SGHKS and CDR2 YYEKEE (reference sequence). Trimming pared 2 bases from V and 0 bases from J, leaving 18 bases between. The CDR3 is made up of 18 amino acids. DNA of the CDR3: TGTGCCAGCAGCTTTTCACAGCCCTCCCTCGTCTCCTACAATGAGCAGTTCTTC. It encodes CASSFSQPSLVSYNEQFF.